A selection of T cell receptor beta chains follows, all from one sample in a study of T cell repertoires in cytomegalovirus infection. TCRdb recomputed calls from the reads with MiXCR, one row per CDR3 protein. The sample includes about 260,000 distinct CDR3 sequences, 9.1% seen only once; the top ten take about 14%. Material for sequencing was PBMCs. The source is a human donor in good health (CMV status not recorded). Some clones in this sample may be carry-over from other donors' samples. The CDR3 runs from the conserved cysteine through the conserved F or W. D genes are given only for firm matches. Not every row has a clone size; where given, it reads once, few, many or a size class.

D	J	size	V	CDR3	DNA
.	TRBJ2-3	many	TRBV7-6	CASSLAGGRDTQYF	TGTGCCAGCAGCTTAGCGGGGGGGCGGGATACGCAGTATTTT
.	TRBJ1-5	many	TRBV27	CASQDRHYSNQPQHF	TGTGCCAGCCAGGACAGACATTATAGCAATCAGCCCCAGCATTTT
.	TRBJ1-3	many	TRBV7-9	CASSPATGSSGNTIYF	TGTGCCAGCAGCCCGGCGACAGGCAGCTCTGGAAACACCATATATTTT
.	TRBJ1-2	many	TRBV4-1	CASSQETGYGYTF	TGCGCCAGCAGCCAAGAAACGGGCTATGGCTACACCTTC
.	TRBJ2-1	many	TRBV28	CASMGSSYNEQFF	TGTGCCAGCATGGGTAGCTCCTACAATGAGCAGTTCTTC
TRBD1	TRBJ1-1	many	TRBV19	CASTMTGTANTEAFF	TGTGCCAGTACCATGACCGGGACAGCCAACACTGAAGCTTTCTTT
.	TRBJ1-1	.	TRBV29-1	CSVANTEAFF	TGCAGCGTTGCGAACACTGAAGCTTTCTTT
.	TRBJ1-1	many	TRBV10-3	CAISDGTPLGMNTEAFF	TGTGCCATCAGTGATGGTACCCCACTGGGGATGAACACTGAAGCTTTCTTT
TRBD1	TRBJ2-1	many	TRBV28	CASSDLTGTALYNEQFF	TGTGCCAGCAGCGATCTGACGGGGACAGCCCTCTACAATGAGCAGTTCTTC
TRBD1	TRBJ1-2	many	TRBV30	CAWSANQGGRCFF	TGTGCCTGGAGTGCAAATCAGGGGGGAAGGTGTTTCTTC
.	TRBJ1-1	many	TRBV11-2	CASSRTQNTEAFF	TGTGCCAGCAGTCGAACCCAGAACACTGAAGCTTTCTTT
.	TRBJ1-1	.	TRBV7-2	CASRPPLETEAFF	TGTGCCAGCAGGCCTCCGTTGGAAACTGAAGCTTTCTTT
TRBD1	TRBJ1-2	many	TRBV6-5	CASSLQGGLYGYTF	TGTGCCAGCAGTTTACAAGGGGGCCTCTATGGCTACACCTTC
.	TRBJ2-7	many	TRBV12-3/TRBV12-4	CASSLAGTISYEQYF	TGTGCCAGCAGTTTAGCGGGCACCATATCCTACGAGCAGTACTTC
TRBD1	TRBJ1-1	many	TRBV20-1	CSARAPGTGGKNTEAFF	TGCAGTGCTAGAGCCCCCGGGACAGGGGGCAAGAACACTGAAGCTTTCTTT
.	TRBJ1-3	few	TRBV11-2	CASSEVAGNTIYF	TGTGCCAGCAGTGAGGTGGCTGGAAACACCATATATTTT
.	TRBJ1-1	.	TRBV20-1	CSASPTGWDTEAFF	TGCAGTGCTTCTCCAACGGGGTGGGACACTGAAGCTTTCTTT
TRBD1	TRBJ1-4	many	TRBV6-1	CASSTTGSNEKLFF	TGTGCCAGCAGTACGACAGGGTCTAATGAAAAACTGTTTTTT
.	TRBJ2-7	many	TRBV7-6	CASSLTSSGAPYEQYF	TGTGCCAGCAGCTTGACATCCTCCGGGGCCCCCTACGAGCAGTACTTC
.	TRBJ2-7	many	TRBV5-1	CASSSPERGSYEQYF	TGCGCCAGCAGCTCCCCCGAGAGGGGATCCTACGAGCAGTACTTC
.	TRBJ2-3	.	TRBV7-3	CASSPTSIQSDTQYF	TGTGCCAGCAGCCCGACTAGTATTCAATCAGATACGCAGTATTTT
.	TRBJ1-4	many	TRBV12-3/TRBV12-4	CASSSPPGEKLFF	TGTGCCAGCAGTTCCCCGCCAGGGGAAAAACTGTTTTTT
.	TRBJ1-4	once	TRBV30	CAWSEGQLFF	TGTGCCTGGAGTGAGGGACAACTGTTTTTT
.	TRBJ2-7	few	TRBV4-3	CASSQDQRLGYEQYF	TGCGCCAGCAGCCAAGATCAGCGGCTGGGCTACGAGCAGTACTTC
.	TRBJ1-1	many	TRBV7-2	CASSSQGLVTEAFF	TGTGCCAGCAGCTCACAGGGTCTGGTCACTGAAGCTTTCTTT
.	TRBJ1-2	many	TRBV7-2	CASSSGGGAYGYTF	TGTGCCAGCAGCTCGGGGGGGGGGGCATATGGCTACACCTTC
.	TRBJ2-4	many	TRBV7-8	CASSNQGINIQYF	TGTGCCAGCAGCAACCAGGGGATAAACATTCAGTACTTC
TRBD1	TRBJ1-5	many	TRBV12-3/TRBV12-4	CASSRQGFGNQPQHF	TGTGCCAGCAGCCGACAGGGGTTTGGCAATCAGCCCCAGCATTTT
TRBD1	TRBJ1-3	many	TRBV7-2	CASSSRDSSGNTIYF	TGTGCCAGCAGCTCCCGGGACAGCTCTGGAAACACCATATATTTT
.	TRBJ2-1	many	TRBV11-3	CASSDSGQDNEQFF	TGTGCCAGCAGCGATAGCGGCCAGGACAATGAGCAGTTCTTC
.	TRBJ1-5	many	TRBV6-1	CASSEHSGYSNQPQHF	TGTGCCAGCAGTGAACACAGTGGTTATAGCAATCAGCCCCAGCATTTT
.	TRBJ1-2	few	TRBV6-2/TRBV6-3	CASSYSERHGYTF	TGTGCCAGCAGTTACTCGGAACGGCATGGCTACACCTTC